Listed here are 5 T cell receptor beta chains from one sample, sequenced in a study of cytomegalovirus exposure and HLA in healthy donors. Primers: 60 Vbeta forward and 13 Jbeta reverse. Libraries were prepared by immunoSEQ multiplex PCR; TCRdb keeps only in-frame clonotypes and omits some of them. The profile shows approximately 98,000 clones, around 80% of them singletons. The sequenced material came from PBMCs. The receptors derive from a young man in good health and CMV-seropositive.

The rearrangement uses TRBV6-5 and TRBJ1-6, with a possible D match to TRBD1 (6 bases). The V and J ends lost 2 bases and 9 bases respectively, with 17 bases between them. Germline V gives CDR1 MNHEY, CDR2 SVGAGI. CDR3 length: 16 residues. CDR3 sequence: CASSYARGGRASPLHF. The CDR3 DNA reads TGTGCCAGCAGTTACGCCCGAGGGGGTCGTGCTTCACCCCTCCACTTT.

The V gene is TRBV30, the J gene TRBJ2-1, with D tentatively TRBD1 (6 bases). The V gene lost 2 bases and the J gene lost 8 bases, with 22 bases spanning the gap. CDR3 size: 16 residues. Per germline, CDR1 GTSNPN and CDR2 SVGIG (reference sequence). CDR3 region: CAWSYTGTHGRDEQFF. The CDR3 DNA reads TGTGCCTGGAGTTACACAGGGACGCACGGCCGCGATGAGCAGTTCTTC. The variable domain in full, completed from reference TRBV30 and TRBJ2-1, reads SQTIHQWPATLVQPVGSPLSLECTVEGTSNPNLYWYRQAAGRGLQLLFYSVGIGQISSEVPQNLSASRPQDRQFILSSKKLLLSDSGFYLCAWSYTGTHGRDEQFFGPGTRLTVL.

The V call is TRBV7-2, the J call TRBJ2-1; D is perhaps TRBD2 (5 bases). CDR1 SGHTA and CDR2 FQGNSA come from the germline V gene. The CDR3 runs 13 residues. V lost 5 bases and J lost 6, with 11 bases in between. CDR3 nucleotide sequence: TGTGCCAGCAGCCCTGGACTCCCCAATGAGCAGTTCTTC. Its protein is CASSPGLPNEQFF.

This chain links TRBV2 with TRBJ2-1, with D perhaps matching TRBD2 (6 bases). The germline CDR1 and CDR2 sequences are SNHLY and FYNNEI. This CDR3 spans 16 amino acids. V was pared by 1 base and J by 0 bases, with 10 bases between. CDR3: CASSEGRGLSYNEQFF. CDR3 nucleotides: TGTGCCAGCAGTGAAGGGAGGGGCCTCTCCTACAATGAGCAGTTCTTC.

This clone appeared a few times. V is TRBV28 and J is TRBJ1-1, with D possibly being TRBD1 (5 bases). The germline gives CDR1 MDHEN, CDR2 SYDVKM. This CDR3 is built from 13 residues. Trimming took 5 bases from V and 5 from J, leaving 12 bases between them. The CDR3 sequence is CASSPGGGTEAFF. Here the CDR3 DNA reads TGTGCCAGCAGTCCTGGGGGGGGGACTGAAGCTTTCTTT.